This T cell receptor beta chain was profiled in a study of human T cells and chemical hapten exposure. About the study: Skin of the upper inner arm, about 2 cm by about 2 cm, received 2% DPC for sensitization. Per-sample TCR yield variability stemmed mainly from small pooled library volume differences.

Regarding time point: pre-sensitization, week 0. Documented treatment: therapeutic diphenylcyclopropenone sensitization with weekly scalp DPC. Points on this clonotype: What it binds is unknown.

Overall study findings and caveats: PT1 expanded TCR counts and patch test score were linked, and their correlation was positive.

TCRdb recomputed calls from the RACE reads with MiXCR, one row per CDR3 protein. The sample yields 200,000 to 300,000 distinct CDR3 sequences, roughly 8.9% seen once. Sequencing was performed on whole blood, taken in connection with sensitization to the hapten diphenylcyclopropenone (DPC). The clonotype originates from a middle-aged woman with alopecia areata. Some clones in this sample may be carry-over from other donors' samples.

The CDR3 loop is CASSRTGQGNEQYF. The CDR3 DNA sequence: TGTGCCAGCAGTCGGACGGGCCAGGGGAACGAGCAGTACTTC. The chain employs TRBV2 and TRBJ2-7; D is possibly TRBD1 (6 bases). The germline V gene encodes CDR1 SNHLY and CDR2 FYNNEI. V lost 5 bases and J lost 5, with 16 bases in between. This CDR3 region has 14 residues.